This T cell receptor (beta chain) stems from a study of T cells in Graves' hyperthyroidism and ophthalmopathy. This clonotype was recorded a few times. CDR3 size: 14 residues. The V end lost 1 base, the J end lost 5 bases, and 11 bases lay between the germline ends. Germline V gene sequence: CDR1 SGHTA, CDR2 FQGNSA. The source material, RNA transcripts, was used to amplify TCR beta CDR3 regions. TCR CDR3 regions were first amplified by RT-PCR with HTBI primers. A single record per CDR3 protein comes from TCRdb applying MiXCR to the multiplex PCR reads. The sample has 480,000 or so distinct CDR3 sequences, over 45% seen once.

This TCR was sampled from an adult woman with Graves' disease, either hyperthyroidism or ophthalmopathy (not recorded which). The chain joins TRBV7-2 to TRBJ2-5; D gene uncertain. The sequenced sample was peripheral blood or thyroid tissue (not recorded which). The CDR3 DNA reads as TGTGCCAGCAGCTTAGACGGGTATTCGGAGACCCAGTACTTC. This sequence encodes CASSLDGYSETQYF.